A single sample gave rise to the 10 T cell receptor beta chains below, sequenced in a study of cytomegalovirus exposure and HLA in healthy donors. PCR primers comprised 60 Vbeta and 13 Jbeta primers. This table comes from immunoSEQ multiplex PCR, and its TCRdb copy is limited to in-frame clones, with some not included. The data show about 130,000 clones, and the top ten clones hold approximately 1.6%. The sample consisted of PBMCs. The origin of the receptors is a woman aged 40-49 years in good health and CMV-seropositive.

This rearrangement joins TRBV4-3 to TRBJ2-5, with D perhaps matching TRBD1 (5 bases). The DNA end is more similar to TRBJ2-7, so the J call may be wrong. Germline V gene lookup returns CDR1 LGHNA and CDR2 YSLEER. The CDR3 is 13 residues long. The CDR3 DNA follows: TGCGCCAGCAGCCCCAGGACACCCTACGAGCAGTACTTC. This sequence encodes CASSPRTPYEQYF.

This rearrangement joins TRBV4-1 to TRBJ1-4; D is unresolved. With 0 bases removed from V and 4 bases from J, the gap between germline ends came to 6 bases. This CDR3 has 14 amino acids. The germline V gene encodes CDR1 MGHRA and CDR2 YSYEKL. CDR3 region: CASSQDSFNEKLFF. For the CDR3, the DNA is TGCGCCAGCAGCCAAGACAGTTTTAATGAAAAACTGTTTTTT.

This chain uses TRBV6-5 with TRBJ2-2; 12 bases fit TRBD1. Germline lookup yields CDR1 MNHEY and CDR2 SVGAGI. The CDR3 contains 16 residues. Losses at the gene ends were 4 bases for V and 4 bases for J; bases not matched to a gene: 4. The CDR3 sequence: CASSLGQGAVTGELFF. CDR3 in DNA: TGTGCCAGCAGTTTGGGACAGGGGGCGGTCACCGGGGAGCTGTTTTTT.

This CDR3 is CAIQREGLYEQYF. The CDR3 DNA reads as TGTGCCATTCAGCGGGAGGGCCTCTACGAGCAGTACTTC. The chain couples TRBV6-1 to TRBJ2-7; 10 bases fit TRBD2. V trimming: 10 bases; J trimming: 3 bases; junction bases outside the gene matches: 6. CDR3 size: 13 residues. Germline lookup yields CDR1 MNHNS and CDR2 SASEGT.

On this clone: Germline and junction disagree at one end, which may indicate a read error. This chain joins TRBV4-1 and TRBJ2-5, with 8 bases lining up with TRBD2. The CDR3 runs 15 residues. CDR1 and CDR2 from the germline V gene are MGHRA and YSYEKL. The CDR3 coding sequence is TGCGCCAGCAACCAAAACGAGCGGGAGTTGGAGACCCAGTACTTC. Residues: CASNQNERELETQYF.

In DNA form, the CDR3 reads TGCAGCGTTTCCAAAGGTAGCTTGGAACCCCAGCATTTT. Translated, it gives CSVSKGSLEPQHF. The V and J genes are TRBV29-1 and TRBJ1-5; D is ambiguous. V was pared by 5 bases and J by 10 bases, with 18 bases between. The CDR3 runs 13 residues. Germline V gene sequence: CDR1 SQVTM, CDR2 ANQGSEA.

About this clone itself: Other DNA sequences in this sample translate to the same CDR3. The genes are TRBV18 and TRBJ1-1; TRBD1 agrees at 8 bases. V dropped 6 bases and J dropped 4; count of bases not matched to a gene: 10. Germline V gene sequence: CDR1 KGHSH, CDR2 LQKENI. The CDR3 runs 15 residues. CDR3 in amino acids: CASSPETGAATEAFF. Here the CDR3 DNA reads TGTGCCAGCTCCCCCGAGACAGGGGCTGCCACTGAAGCTTTCTTT.

The chain links TRBV5-6 to TRBJ2-2; D is possibly TRBD1 (5 bases). Deletions cut 2 bases from V and 6 bases from J, with 11 bases between. The germline CDR1 and CDR2 sequences are SGHDT and YYEEEE. CDR3 length: 14 residues. The DNA for the CDR3 is TGTGCCAGCAGCTTAGGGGTTAGAGCCGGGGAGCTGTTTTTT. This codes for CASSLGVRAGELFF.

The rearrangement links TRBV18 to TRBJ2-2; the match to TRBD2 covers 10 bases. V shed 3 bases and J 5 bases; nucleotides not matched to a gene: 9. Germline V gene data show CDR1 as KGHSH and CDR2 as LQKENI. The CDR3 loop spans 17 amino acids. CDR3 residues: CASSPSLSSGSTGELFF. The CDR3 nucleotides are TGTGCCAGCTCACCCTCCCTGTCTAGCGGGAGTACCGGGGAGCTGTTTTTT.

V gene TRBV28 combines with J gene TRBJ1-1; no clear D gene. Germline lookup yields CDR1 MDHEN and CDR2 SYDVKM. The CDR3 has 15 amino acids. Trimming cost V 6 bases and J 2 bases, with 16 bases left between them. The CDR3 bases are TGTGCCAGCAGACATTCAGCCGGAGTTAACACTGAAGCTTTCTTT. Amino acid sequence: CASRHSAGVNTEAFF.